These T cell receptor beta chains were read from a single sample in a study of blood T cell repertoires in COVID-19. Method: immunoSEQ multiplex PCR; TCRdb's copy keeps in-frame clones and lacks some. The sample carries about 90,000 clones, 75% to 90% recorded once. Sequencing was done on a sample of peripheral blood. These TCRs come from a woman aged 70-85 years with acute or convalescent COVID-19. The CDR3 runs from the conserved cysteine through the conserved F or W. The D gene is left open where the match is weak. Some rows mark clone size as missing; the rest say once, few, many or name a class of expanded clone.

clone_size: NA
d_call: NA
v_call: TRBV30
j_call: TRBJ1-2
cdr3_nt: TGTGCCTGGAGTATACAGGGTGTCTATGGCTACACCTTC
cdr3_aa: CAWSIQGVYGYTF

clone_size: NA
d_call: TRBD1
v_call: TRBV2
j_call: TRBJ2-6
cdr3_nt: TGTGCCAGCAGCGAACGACAGGGATGGAACTCTGGGGCCAACGTCCTGACTTTC
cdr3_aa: CASSERQGWNSGANVLTF

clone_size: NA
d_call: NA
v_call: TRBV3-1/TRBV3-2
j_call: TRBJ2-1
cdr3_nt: TGTGCCAGCAGCCAAGCGGGACTCATCAATGAGCAGTTCTTC
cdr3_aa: CASSQAGLINEQFF

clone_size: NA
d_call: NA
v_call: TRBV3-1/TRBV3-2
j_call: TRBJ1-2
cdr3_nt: TGTGCCAGCAGCCAAGAGGGCAGCTATGGCTACACCTTC
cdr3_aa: CASSQEGSYGYTF

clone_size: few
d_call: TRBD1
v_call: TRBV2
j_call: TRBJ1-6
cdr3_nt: TGTGCCAGCACCCCCGACAGGGCGAATAATTCACCCCTCCACTTT
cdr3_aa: CASTPDRANNSPLHF

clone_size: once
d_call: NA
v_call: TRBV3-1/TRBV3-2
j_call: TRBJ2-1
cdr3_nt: TGTGCCAGCAGCCAAGACGACTGGGGCACTGGGCCCAACAATGAGCAGTTCTTC
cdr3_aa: CASSQDDWGTGPNNEQFF

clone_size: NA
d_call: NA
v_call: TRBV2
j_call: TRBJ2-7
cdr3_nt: TGTGCCAGCCGGGGGACTGCGCTCATATACGAGCAGTACTTC
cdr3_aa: CASRGTALIYEQYF

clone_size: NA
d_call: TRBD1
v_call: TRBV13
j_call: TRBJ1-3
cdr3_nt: TGTGCCAGCAGCGGGGACAGGGGTGGAAACACCATATATTTT
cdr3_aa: CASSGDRGGNTIYF

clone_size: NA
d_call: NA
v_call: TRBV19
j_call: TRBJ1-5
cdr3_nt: TGTGCCAGTAGTCAGGGCCGGGATCAGCCCCAGCATTTT
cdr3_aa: CASSQGRDQPQHF

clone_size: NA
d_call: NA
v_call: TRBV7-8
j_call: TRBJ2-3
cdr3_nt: TGTGCCAGCAGCTTAGCGTCTAGAAGCACAGATACGCAGTATTTT
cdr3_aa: CASSLASRSTDTQYF

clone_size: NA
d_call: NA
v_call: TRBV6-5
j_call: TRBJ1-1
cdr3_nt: TGTGCCAGCAGCTACGGGAGGGGTGGCACTGAAGCTTTCTTT
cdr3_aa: CASSYGRGGTEAFF

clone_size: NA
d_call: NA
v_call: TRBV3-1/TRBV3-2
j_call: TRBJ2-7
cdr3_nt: TGTGCCAGCAGCCAAGGTAAAAGGGGCTACGAGCAGTACTTC
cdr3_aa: CASSQGKRGYEQYF

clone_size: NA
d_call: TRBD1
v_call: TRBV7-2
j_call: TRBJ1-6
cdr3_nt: TGTGCCAGCAGCTTATACAGGGGAGGTAATTCACCCCTCCACTTT
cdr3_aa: CASSLYRGGNSPLHF

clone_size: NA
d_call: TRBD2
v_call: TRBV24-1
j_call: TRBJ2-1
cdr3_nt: TGTGCCACCAGTGATTTTAGCGGGATGGGCGATGAGCAGTTCTTC
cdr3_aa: CATSDFSGMGDEQFF

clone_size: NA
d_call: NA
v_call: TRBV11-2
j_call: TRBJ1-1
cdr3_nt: TGTGCCAGCAGCCCATTCCCGGGCACTGAAGCTTTCTTT
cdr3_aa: CASSPFPGTEAFF

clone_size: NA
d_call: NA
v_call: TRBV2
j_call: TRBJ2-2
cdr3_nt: TGTGCCAGCAGTGAAAACAGAGTAGCGAACACCGGGGAGCTGTTTTTT
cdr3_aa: CASSENRVANTGELFF

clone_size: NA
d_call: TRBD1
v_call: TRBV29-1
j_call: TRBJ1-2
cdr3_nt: TGCAGCGTGGGGGACAGGGGATCAGATGGCTACACCTTC
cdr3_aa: CSVGDRGSDGYTF

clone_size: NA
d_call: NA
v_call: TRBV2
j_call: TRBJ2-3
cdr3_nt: TGTGCCAGCAGGGGACATTTTCCACTCACAGATACGCAGTATTTT
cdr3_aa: CASRGHFPLTDTQYF

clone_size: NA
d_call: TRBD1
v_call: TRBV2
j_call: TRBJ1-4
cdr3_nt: TGTGCCAGCAGTGGAGACAGGGCGTCAAAACTGTTTTTT
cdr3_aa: CASSGDRASKLFF

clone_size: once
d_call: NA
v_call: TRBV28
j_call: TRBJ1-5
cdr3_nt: TGTGCCAGCAGTTTTTTCGACAGGTTCAATCAGCCCCAGCATTTT
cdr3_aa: CASSFFDRFNQPQHF

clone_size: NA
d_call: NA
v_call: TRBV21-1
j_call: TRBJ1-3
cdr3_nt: TGTGCCAGCAGCATCCAGGGACAGGGGGCGCCGGGAAACACCATATATTTT
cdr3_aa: CASSIQGQGAPGNTIYF

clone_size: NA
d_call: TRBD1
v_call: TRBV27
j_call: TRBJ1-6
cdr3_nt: TGTGCCAGCAGTTTCGACAGGGGTTCCAATTCACCCCTCCACTTT
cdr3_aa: CASSFDRGSNSPLHF

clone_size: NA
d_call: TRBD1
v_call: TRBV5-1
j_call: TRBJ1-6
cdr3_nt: TGCGCCAGCAGCTTCGGACAGGGTAATTCACCCCTCCACTTT
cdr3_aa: CASSFGQGNSPLHF

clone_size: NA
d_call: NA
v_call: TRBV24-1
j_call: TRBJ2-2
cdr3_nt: TGTGCCACCAGTGAACATGGACAAGCGAACACCGGGGAGCTGTTTTTT
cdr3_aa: CATSEHGQANTGELFF

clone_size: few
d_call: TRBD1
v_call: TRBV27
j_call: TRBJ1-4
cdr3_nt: TGTGCCAGCAGCACCCGACAGGGGGGGTTGGTTGAGGAAAAACTGTTTTTT
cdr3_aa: CASSTRQGGLVEEKLFF

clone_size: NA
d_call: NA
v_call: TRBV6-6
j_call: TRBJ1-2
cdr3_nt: TGTGCCAGCAGTTACGGGCAGGACTATGGCTACACCTTC
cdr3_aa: CASSYGQDYGYTF

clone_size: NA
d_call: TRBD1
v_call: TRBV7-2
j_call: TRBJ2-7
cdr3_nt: TGTGCCAGCAGCATCTGGACAGGGCTCACCTACGAGCAGTACTTC
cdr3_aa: CASSIWTGLTYEQYF

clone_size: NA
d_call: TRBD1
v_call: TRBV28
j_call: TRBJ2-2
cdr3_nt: TGTGCCAGCATCCGGGACAGGGGGGTTGCCGGGGAGCTGTTTTTT
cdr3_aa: CASIRDRGVAGELFF